These 17 T cell receptor beta chains came from one sample sequenced in a study of blood T cell repertoires in COVID-19. Assay used: immunoSEQ multiplex PCR; TCRdb lists only in-frame clones, some missing. This sample has hundreds of thousands of clones; more than 70% occur once, and the top ten carry roughly 2%. Sequencing used PBMCs or T cells enriched from blood (not recorded which). The receptors were gathered from a woman aged 55-70 years in a cohort exposed to, infected with or recovered from COVID-19 (not recorded which).

This chain connects TRBV28 to TRBJ2-1, with 9 positions matching TRBD2. CDR1 and CDR2 from the germline V gene are MDHEN and SYDVKM. The CDR3 has 17 residues. Trimming removed 3 bases from V and 0 bases from J; junction bases left unmatched: 6. The CDR3 protein is CASSFWRSGSSYNEQFF. CDR3 bases: TGTGCCAGCAGTTTTTGGCGTAGCGGGAGCTCCTACAATGAGCAGTTCTTC.

The chain has TRBV12-3 or TRBV12-4 and TRBJ2-7; D gene unclear. V lost 9 bases and J 6 bases, leaving 9 bases between the germline ends. The CDR3 runs 10 residues. CDR3 in amino acids: CARWRCEQYF. The CDR3 nucleotides are TGTGCCAGGTGGAGATGCGAGCAGTACTTC.

The chain combines TRBV19 with TRBJ2-3; TRBD2 matches 10 bases. The CDR3 runs to 16 residues. The trim removed 3 bases at V and 0 bases at J, leaving 3 bases unmatched. CDR1 is LNHDA and CDR2 is SQIVND in the germline V gene (reference sequence). Here the CDR3 DNA reads TGTGCCAGTAGTATTCGGACTAGCGGAAGCACAGATACGCAGTATTTT. This gives the protein CASSIRTSGSTDTQYF.

The genes are TRBV12-2 and TRBJ2-7; the table assigns TRBD2, which was not confirmed against the DNA. TRBV12-2 is a pseudogene. This CDR3 is 15 amino acids long. The CDR3 loop is CASRLGLAGSYEQYF. The CDR3 region has the DNA TGTGCAAGTCGCCTAGGACTAGCGGGGTCCTACGAGCAGTACTTC.

This clone was counted between two and nine times. The chain carries TRBV20-1 and TRBJ2-3; D is ambiguous. Trimming took 6 bases from V and 4 from J, leaving 8 bases between them. CDR1 and CDR2 from the germline V gene are DFQATT and SNEGSKA (reference sequence). The CDR3 has 11 residues. The CDR3 protein is CSAKIPDTQYF. CDR3 nucleotides: TGCAGTGCCAAAATTCCAGATACGCAGTATTTT.

The chain joins TRBV10-3 to TRBJ2-7; perhaps TRBD2 as D (6 bases). Germline V gene data show CDR1 as ENHRY and CDR2 as SYGVKD. This CDR3 is 15 amino acids long. The ends were cut back, 3 bases at V and 2 bases at J, with 14 bases in the middle. This CDR3 is CAISDPHAGPYEQYF. The DNA of the CDR3 is TGTGCCATCAGTGACCCCCACGCGGGACCCTACGAGCAGTACTTC.

The chain is built from TRBV19 and TRBJ1-1, with 7 nucleotides matching TRBD1. Germline V gene lookup returns CDR1 LNHDA and CDR2 SQIVND (reference sequence). Unmatched junction bases numbered 8, after V lost 9 bases and J lost 4 bases. The CDR3 consists of 13 residues. CDR3 sequence: CASHRGRSTEAFF. DNA for the CDR3: TGTGCCAGCCACAGGGGACGGAGCACTGAAGCTTTCTTT.

The chain has TRBV18 and TRBJ2-7; perhaps TRBD1 as D (5 bases). V was shortened by 2 bases and J by 2 bases, with 10 bases between the two germline ends. Germline V gene lookup returns CDR1 KGHSH and CDR2 LQKENI. This CDR3 comprises 14 residues. The CDR3 region has the DNA TGTGCCAGCTCACCAGGGGCGAACACCTACGAGCAGTACTTC. Translating gives CASSPGANTYEQYF. Full variable domain (remainder filled in from reference TRBV18 and TRBJ2-7): NAGVMQNPRHLVRRRGQEARLRCSPMKGHSHVYWYRQLPEEGLKFMVYLQKENIIDESGMPKERFSAEFPKEGPSILRIQQVVRGDSAAYFCASSPGANTYEQYFGPGTRLTVT.

The chain combines TRBV29-1 with TRBJ1-2; a weak D match, TRBD1 (6 bases). V was trimmed by 1 base and J by 7 bases, leaving 19 bases between them. This CDR3 contains 15 residues. The germline CDR1 and CDR2 sequences are SQVTM and ANQGSEA. CDR3 sequence: CSVEGNTGGGGGYTF. CDR3 DNA: TGCAGCGTTGAAGGGAACACTGGGGGAGGGGGTGGCTACACCTTC.

The chain couples TRBV6-5 to TRBJ2-7; TRBD1 aligns across 7 bases. Germline CDR1 is MNHEY and CDR2 is SVGAGI. This CDR3 is 16 amino acids long. The V gene end was trimmed by 2 bases and the J gene end by 3 bases; junction bases not matched to a gene: 10. This CDR3 reads CASSYRDRSPFYEQYF. CDR3 DNA: TGTGCCAGCAGTTACAGGGACAGATCTCCTTTCTACGAGCAGTACTTC.

This chain connects TRBV18 to TRBJ1-6; D is ambiguous. Trimming removed 2 bases from V and 11 bases from J, with 16 bases in between. The CDR3 runs to 15 residues. CDR1 and CDR2 (germline): KGHSH, LQKENI. The DNA for the CDR3 is TGTGCCAGCTCACCATCCAGCGGATCTCAAACACCCCTCCACTTT. Protein sequence: CASSPSSGSQTPLHF.

This chain uses TRBV5-8 with TRBJ2-7; maybe TRBD2 (6 bases). In germline, CDR1 is SGHTS, CDR2 YDEGEE. V was pared by 0 bases and J by 1 base, with 17 bases between. The CDR3 covers 17 residues. Here the CDR3 reads CASSLAGVGDGSYEQYF. In DNA form, the CDR3 reads TGTGCCAGCAGCTTGGCGGGAGTAGGGGACGGTTCCTACGAGCAGTACTTC.

This sequence joins TRBV28 and TRBJ1-5, with 7 positions matching TRBD1. CDR1 is MDHEN and CDR2 is SYDVKM in the germline V gene. J was trimmed by 7 bases and V by 6 bases; bases with no gene match: 3. The CDR3 consists of 12 residues. CDR3 in amino acids: CASRRQGQPQHF. The CDR3 bases are TGTGCCAGCAGACGACAGGGACAGCCCCAGCATTTT.

This rearrangement joins TRBV7-9 to TRBJ1-2; TRBD1 aligns across 7 bases. This CDR3 comprises 15 residues. Trimming took 5 bases from V and 2 from J; bases not matched to a gene: 8. The germline V gene has CDR1 SEHNR and CDR2 FQNEAQ (reference sequence). This CDR3 is CASSNRDSFNYGYTF. CDR3 coding DNA: TGTGCCAGCAGCAACCGGGACAGTTTCAACTATGGCTACACCTTC.

This clone was seen a single time. Within the sample, other DNA sequences also encode this same CDR3. The CDR3 region is CASSVGGQGAYEQYF. CDR3 nucleotide sequence: TGTGCCAGCAGCGTGGGGGGACAGGGGGCCTACGAGCAGTACTTC. The rearrangement links TRBV9 to TRBJ2-7; 11 nucleotides match TRBD1. The germline gives CDR1 SGDLS, CDR2 YYNGEE. This CDR3 has 15 amino acids. J gave up 2 bases and V 2 bases, and 3 bases lay outside the gene matches.

V usage is TRBV7-6 and J usage is TRBJ2-7, with TRBD2 matching 7 bases. The CDR3 spans 15 residues. V was pared by 4 bases and J by 6 bases, with 12 bases of the junction left unmatched. CDR1 is SGHVS and CDR2 is FNYEAQ in the germline V gene. As DNA, the CDR3 is TGTGCCAGCAGCTCGAGAGGCGGGAGAGTCAGCGAGCAGTACTTC. Protein: CASSSRGGRVSEQYF.

This clone was picked up a small number of times. The chain recombines TRBV28 with TRBJ1-5; no reliable D call. CDR3 length: 12 residues. Deletions cut 2 bases from V and 4 bases from J, with 3 bases between. Germline-derived CDR1 and CDR2 are MDHEN and SYDVKM. CDR3 loop: CASSLTNQPQHF. In DNA, the CDR3 is TGTGCCAGCAGTTTAACAAATCAGCCCCAGCATTTT. The whole variable domain, filled in from reference TRBV28 and TRBJ1-5, reads DVKVTQSSRYLVKRTGEKVFLECVQDMDHENMFWYRQDPGLGLRLIYFSYDVKMKEKGDIPEGYSVSREKKERFSLILESASTNQTSMYLCASSLTNQPQHFGDGTRLSIL.